Here is one T cell receptor (beta chain) with its context. The antigen is unknown. The sample originates from a study of cytomegalovirus exposure and HLA in healthy donors. Germline-derived CDR1 and CDR2 are MGHRA and YSYEKL. The CDR3 has 12 amino acids. The V and J ends lost 5 bases and 7 bases respectively, with 11 bases between them. Study-wide results and caveats: Reportedly, cytomegalovirus status was diagnosed with high sensitivity and specificity. In an earlier analysis, most TCR beta V segments were productive about 87% or about 30% of the time. Indistinguishable V segments such as TRBV6-2 and TRBV6-3 were excluded.

The study ran its PCR with 60 Vbeta and 13 Jbeta primers. Data came from immunoSEQ multiplex PCR; TCRdb stores just in-frame clones and leaves some out. Seen in this sample are around 76,000 clones; the ten most common clones hold roughly 5%. The specimen sequenced was PBMCs. This rearrangement joins TRBV4-1 to TRBJ1-2; no clear D gene. This TCR derives from a man in his forties or fifties in good health and CMV-seronegative. Written as DNA, the CDR3 is TGCGCCAGCAGCTACGGGTCTTCTGGCTACACCTTC. It encodes CASSYGSSGYTF.